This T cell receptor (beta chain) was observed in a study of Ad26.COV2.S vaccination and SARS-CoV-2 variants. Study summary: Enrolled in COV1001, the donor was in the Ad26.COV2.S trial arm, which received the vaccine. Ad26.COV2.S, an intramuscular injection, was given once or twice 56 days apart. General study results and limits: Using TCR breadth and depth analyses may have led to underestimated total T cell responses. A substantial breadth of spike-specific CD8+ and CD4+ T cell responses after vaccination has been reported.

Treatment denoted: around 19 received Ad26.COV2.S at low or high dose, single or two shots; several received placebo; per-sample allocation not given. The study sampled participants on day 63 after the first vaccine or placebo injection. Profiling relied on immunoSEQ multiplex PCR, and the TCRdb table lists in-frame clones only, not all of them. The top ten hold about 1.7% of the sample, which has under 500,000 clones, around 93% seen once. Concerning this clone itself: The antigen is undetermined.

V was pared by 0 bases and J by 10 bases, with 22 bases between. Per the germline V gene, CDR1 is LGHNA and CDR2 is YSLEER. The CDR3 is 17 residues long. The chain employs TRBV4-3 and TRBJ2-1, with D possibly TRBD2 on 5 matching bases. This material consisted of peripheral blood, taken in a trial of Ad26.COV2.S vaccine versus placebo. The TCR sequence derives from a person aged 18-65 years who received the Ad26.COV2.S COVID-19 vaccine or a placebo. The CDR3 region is CASSQEMLAAPQYEQFF. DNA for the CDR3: TGCGCCAGCAGCCAAGAGATGCTAGCCGCCCCGCAATACGAGCAGTTCTTC.